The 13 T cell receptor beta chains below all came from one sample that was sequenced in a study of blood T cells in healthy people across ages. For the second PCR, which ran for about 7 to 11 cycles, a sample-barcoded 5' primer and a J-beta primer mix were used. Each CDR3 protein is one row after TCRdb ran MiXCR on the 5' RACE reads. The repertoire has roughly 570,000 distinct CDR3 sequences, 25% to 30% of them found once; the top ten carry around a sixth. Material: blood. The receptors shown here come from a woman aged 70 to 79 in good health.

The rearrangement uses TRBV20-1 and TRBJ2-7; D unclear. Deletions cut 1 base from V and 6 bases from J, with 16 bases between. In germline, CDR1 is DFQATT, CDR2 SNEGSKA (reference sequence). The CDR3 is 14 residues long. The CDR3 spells CSARGYDSSSEQYF. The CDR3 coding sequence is TGCAGTGCTAGAGGGTACGATTCGTCAAGCGAGCAGTACTTC.

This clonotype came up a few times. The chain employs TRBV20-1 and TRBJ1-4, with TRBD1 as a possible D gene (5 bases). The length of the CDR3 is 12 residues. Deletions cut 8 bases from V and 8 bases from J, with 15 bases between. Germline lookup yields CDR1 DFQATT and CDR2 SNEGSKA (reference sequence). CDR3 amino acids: CSSGAGNEKLFF. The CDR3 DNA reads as TGCAGTTCTGGGGCAGGGAACGAAAAACTGTTTTTT.

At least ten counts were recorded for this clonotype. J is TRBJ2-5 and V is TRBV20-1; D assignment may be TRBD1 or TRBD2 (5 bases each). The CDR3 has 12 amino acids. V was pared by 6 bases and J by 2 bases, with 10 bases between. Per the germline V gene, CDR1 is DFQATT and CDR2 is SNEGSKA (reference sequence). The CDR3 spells CSAGTDQETQYF. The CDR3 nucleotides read TGCAGTGCCGGGACCGATCAAGAGACCCAGTACTTC.

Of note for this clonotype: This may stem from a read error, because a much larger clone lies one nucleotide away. The CDR3 nucleotides read TGTACCAGCAGCCGTTATTACGAGCAGTACTTC. Translation: CTSSRYYEQYF. The chain carries TRBV11-2 and TRBJ2-5; no firm D call. The J call may be mistaken, given a closer DNA end match to TRBJ2-7. Germline V gene lookup returns CDR1 SGHAT and CDR2 FQNNGV. The CDR3 spans 11 residues.

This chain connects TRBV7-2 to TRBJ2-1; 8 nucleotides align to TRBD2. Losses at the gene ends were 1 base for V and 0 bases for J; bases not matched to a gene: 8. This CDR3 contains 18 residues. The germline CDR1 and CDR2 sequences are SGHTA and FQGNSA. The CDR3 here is CASSLVALAGGSYNEQFF. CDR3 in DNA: TGTGCCAGCAGCTTAGTGGCACTTGCGGGGGGCTCCTACAATGAGCAGTTCTTC.

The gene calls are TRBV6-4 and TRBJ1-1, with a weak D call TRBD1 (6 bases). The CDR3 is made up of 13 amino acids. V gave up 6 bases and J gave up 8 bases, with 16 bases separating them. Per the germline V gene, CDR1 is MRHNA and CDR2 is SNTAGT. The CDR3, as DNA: TGTGCCAGCAGCGGGGAGACGGGGGCCGAAGCTTTCTTT. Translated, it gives CASSGETGAEAFF.

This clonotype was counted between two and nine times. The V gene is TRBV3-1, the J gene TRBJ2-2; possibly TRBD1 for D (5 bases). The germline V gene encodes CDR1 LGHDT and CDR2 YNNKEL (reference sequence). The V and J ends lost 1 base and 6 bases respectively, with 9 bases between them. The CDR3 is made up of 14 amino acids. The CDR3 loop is CASSQGAGPGELFF. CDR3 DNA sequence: TGTGCCAGCAGCCAAGGAGCAGGGCCCGGGGAGCTGTTTTTT.

The CDR3, as DNA: TGCGCCAGCAGCCAAGATTTTCTAGGTGGGACAGGGGACGGGCAGTACTTC. As protein: CASSQDFLGGTGDGQYF. The J gene is TRBJ2-7, the V gene TRBV4-3, with TRBD1 matching over 10 bases. V shed 0 bases, J shed 9 bases, and the junction held 14 bases outside the gene matches. The CDR3 runs to 17 residues. Germline V gene data show CDR1 as LGHNA and CDR2 as YSLEER.

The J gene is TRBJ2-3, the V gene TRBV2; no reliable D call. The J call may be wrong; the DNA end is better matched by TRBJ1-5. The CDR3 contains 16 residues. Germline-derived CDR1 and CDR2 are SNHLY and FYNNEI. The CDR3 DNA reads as TGTGCCAGCAGTGCGAATGGCCTAGGTGGCACAGATACGCAGCATTTT. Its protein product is CASSANGLGGTDTQHF.

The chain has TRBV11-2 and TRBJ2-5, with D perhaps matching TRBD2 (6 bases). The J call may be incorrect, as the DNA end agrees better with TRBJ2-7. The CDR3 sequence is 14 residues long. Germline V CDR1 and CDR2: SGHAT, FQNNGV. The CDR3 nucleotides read TGTGCCAGCAGCTTAAGGCTAGCGTCCCACGAGCAGTACTTC. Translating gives CASSLRLASHEQYF.

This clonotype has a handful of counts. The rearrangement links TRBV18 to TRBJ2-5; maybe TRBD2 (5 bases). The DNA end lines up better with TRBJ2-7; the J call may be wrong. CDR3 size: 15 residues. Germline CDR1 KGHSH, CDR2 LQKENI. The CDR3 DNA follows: TGTGCCAGCTCACCATCAAGCGGTACCTCCTACGAGCAGTACTTC. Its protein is CASSPSSGTSYEQYF.

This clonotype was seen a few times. CDR3 sequence reads: CASSLYSGGLNEQFF. Here the CDR3 DNA reads TGTGCCAGCAGCTTATATAGCGGGGGCCTTAATGAGCAGTTCTTC. The rearrangement joins TRBV7-3 to TRBJ2-1, with 9 positions matching TRBD2. In germline, CDR1 is SGHTA, CDR2 FQGTGA. The CDR3 sequence is 15 residues long. V gave up 2 bases and J gave up 7 bases; unmatched junction bases: 6.

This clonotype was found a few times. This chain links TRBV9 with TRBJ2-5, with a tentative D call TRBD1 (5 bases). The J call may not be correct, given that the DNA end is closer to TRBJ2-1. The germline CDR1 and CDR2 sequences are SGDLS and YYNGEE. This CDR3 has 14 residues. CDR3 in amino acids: CASNEDSKYNEQFF. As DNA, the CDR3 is TGTGCCAGCAACGAAGACAGTAAGTACAATGAGCAGTTCTTC.